A selection of T cell receptor beta chains follows, all from one sample in a study of cytomegalovirus exposure and HLA in healthy donors. Method: immunoSEQ multiplex PCR; TCRdb's copy keeps in-frame clones and lacks some. In the table there are nearly 110,000 clones, about two thirds of which are singletons. The sequencing input was PBMCs. The receptors here all came from a boy aged 5-17 years in good health and CMV-seronegative. Both conserved end residues are part of each CDR3. Fields, in order: D gene, V gene, clone size, J gene, CDR3 DNA, CDR3 protein. A D gene is named only where the DNA matches it firmly. The listing skips clone size in some rows; elsewhere it reads once, few, many or a size class.

TRBD2	TRBV6-1	NA	TRBJ2-3	TGTGCCAGCAGTGACCCTTGGACTAGCGGGCCTACCACAGATACGCAGTATTTT	CASSDPWTSGPTTDTQYF
NA	TRBV14	NA	TRBJ1-2	TGTGCCAGCAGCCTGTCCGGGGGTTCGAACTATGGCTACACCTTC	CASSLSGGSNYGYTF
NA	TRBV30	NA	TRBJ1-4	TGTGCCTGGAGCGGAGAGGGATCATATGAAAAACTGTTTTTT	CAWSGEGSYEKLFF
TRBD1	TRBV28	NA	TRBJ2-7	TGTGCCAGCAGTTTGACAGGGGATTACGAGCAGTACTTC	CASSLTGDYEQYF
NA	TRBV5-1	NA	TRBJ2-7	TGCGCCAGCAGCTTGTTCGGCGAGCAGTACTTC	CASSLFGEQYF
TRBD1	TRBV11-3	once	TRBJ1-2	TGTGCCAGCAGCCCAGGACAGGACTTCTCTGGCTACACCTTC	CASSPGQDFSGYTF
NA	TRBV18	NA	TRBJ2-7	TGTGCCAGCTCACCCTACAGGGACTCCTACGAGCAGTACTTC	CASSPYRDSYEQYF
TRBD2	TRBV27	NA	TRBJ2-2	TGTGCCAGCAGTCCCAGCGGGGGGGAGAGCACCGGGGAGCTGTTTTTT	CASSPSGGESTGELFF
TRBD1	TRBV27	NA	TRBJ1-6	TGTGCCAGCAGGTCCGGGACAGTTGATTCACCCCTCCACTTT	CASRSGTVDSPLHF
NA	TRBV19	NA	TRBJ1-5	TGTGCCAGTAGTATAGACAGGTGGTTTCAGCCCCAGCATTTT	CASSIDRWFQPQHF
NA	TRBV21-1	NA	TRBJ2-4	TGTGCCAGCAGCAAAGGGGGGGTTCACAACATTCAGTACTTC	CASSKGGVHNIQYF
TRBD2	TRBV4-1	NA	TRBJ2-1	TGCGCCAGCAGCCAAGTCGTGGCGGGGGTTGAGCAGTTCTTC	CASSQVVAGVEQFF
TRBD2	TRBV10-1	NA	TRBJ2-1	TGCGCCAGCAGTGAGGGACTAGCGGGTTATTACAATGAGCAGTTCTTC	CASSEGLAGYYNEQFF
TRBD1	TRBV28	NA	TRBJ1-5	TGTGCCAGCAGCCTCGCAGGGGGCAGGAATCAGCCCCAGCATTTT	CASSLAGGRNQPQHF
NA	TRBV28	NA	TRBJ2-6	TGTGCCAGCACCCCGCGGTCCCCCCCACTTGCCGACGTCCTGACTTTC	CASTPRSPPLADVLTF
NA	TRBV7-9	NA	TRBJ1-1	TGTGCCAGCAGCCGGGGAGGGACGAACACTGAAGCTTTCTTT	CASSRGGTNTEAFF
NA	TRBV5-4	NA	TRBJ2-7	TGTGCCAGCAGCCGTGTAGGCGGTTCAGTAACCTACGAGCAGTACTTC	CASSRVGGSVTYEQYF
NA	TRBV7-6	NA	TRBJ1-3	TGTGCCAGCAGCCCGGGTCTCGCCTCTGGAAACACCATATATTTT	CASSPGLASGNTIYF
TRBD2	TRBV11-2	NA	TRBJ2-1	TGTGCCAGCAGTCAACTAGCGGGAGGCTACAATGAGCAGTTCTTC	CASSQLAGGYNEQFF
NA	TRBV5-4	NA	TRBJ1-6	TGTGCCAGCACCGACGGGTATAATTCACCCCTCCACTTT	CASTDGYNSPLHF
TRBD1	TRBV9	NA	TRBJ1-5	TGTGCCAGCAGCGAGGGGGCCGGCAATCAGCCCCAGCATTTT	CASSEGAGNQPQHF
NA	TRBV19	once	TRBJ2-1	TGTGCCAGTAGTATAGATCAAGGTGACCTACAGAATGAGCAGTTCTTC	CASSIDQGDLQNEQFF
TRBD2	TRBV27	NA	TRBJ2-7	TGTGCCAGCAGTTTGACTAGCGGGGCGCACTACGAGCAGTACTTC	CASSLTSGAHYEQYF
NA	TRBV19	NA	TRBJ2-5	TGTGCCAGTAGTATTGGGGGGGAGACCCAGTACTTC	CASSIGGETQYF
TRBD2	TRBV6-4	few	TRBJ2-2	TGTGCCAGCAGTCAGACTAGCGGGAACACCGGGGAGCTGTTTTTT	CASSQTSGNTGELFF
TRBD2	TRBV7-9	NA	TRBJ2-2	TGTGCCAGCAGCCCTTTTCGGGGGGGGACCGGGGAGCTGTTTTTT	CASSPFRGGTGELFF
NA	TRBV15	NA	TRBJ1-2	TGTGCCACCAGCAGAGAGGGCTTCCGCTACACCTTC	CATSREGFRYTF
NA	TRBV30	NA	TRBJ1-1	TGTGCCTGGAGTGTGGGAGGAACGAACACTGAAGCTTTCTTT	CAWSVGGTNTEAFF
TRBD1	TRBV5-4	few	TRBJ2-7	TGTGCCAGCAGTTTGGGGCGACAGGGGGTCCTCTACGAGCAGTACTTC	CASSLGRQGVLYEQYF
NA	TRBV28	NA	TRBJ2-7	TGTGCCAGCAGTTTAGTTAGCGGTACCTACGAGCAGTACTTC	CASSLVSGTYEQYF
TRBD1	TRBV5-1	NA	TRBJ1-1	TGCGCCAGCAGCTTGACGGGACAGGGCTCTGAAGCTTTCTTT	CASSLTGQGSEAFF
TRBD1	TRBV30	NA	TRBJ1-5	TGTGCCTGGAGTCTTGACAGGGGCTATCAGCCCCAGCATTTT	CAWSLDRGYQPQHF
TRBD2	TRBV5-1	few	TRBJ2-7	TGCGCCAGCAGCTTGGGGACTAGCGAGGTATACGAGCAGTACTTC	CASSLGTSEVYEQYF
TRBD2	TRBV18	NA	TRBJ2-7	TGTGCCAGCTCAAACCCTGCGGGGGGCTACGAGCAGTACTTC	CASSNPAGGYEQYF
NA	TRBV12-5	NA	TRBJ1-2	TGTGCTAGTGGTTCCGACAAGGATCGGGGTGGCTACACCTTC	CASGSDKDRGGYTF
TRBD1	TRBV6-1	NA	TRBJ2-2	TGTGCCAGCAGTGCAACATGGACAGGGAGCACCGGGGAGCTGTTTTTT	CASSATWTGSTGELFF
TRBD1	TRBV28	few	TRBJ2-5	TGTGCCAGCAGTTCGGGACAGCAAGAGACCCAGTACTTC	CASSSGQQETQYF
TRBD1	TRBV4-3	few	TRBJ1-2	TGCGCCAGCAGCCTCACCCGGGACAGGGGTTTTGGCTACACCTTC	CASSLTRDRGFGYTF
TRBD1	TRBV2	NA	TRBJ1-2	TGTGCCAGGGGGACAGGGGGTATAGGTGGCTACACCTTC	CARGTGGIGGYTF
TRBD1	TRBV5-1	NA	TRBJ2-1	TGCGCCAGCAGCTTGGGAGACAGGGCCTACAATGAGCAGTTCTTC	CASSLGDRAYNEQFF
TRBD1	TRBV5-1	NA	TRBJ1-4	TGCGCCAGCAGCCATTGGACAGGGGGCAACGAAAAACTGTTTTTT	CASSHWTGGNEKLFF
TRBD1	TRBV9	NA	TRBJ1-6	TGTGCCAGCAGCGTTGACAGGGTTAATTCACCCCTCCACTTT	CASSVDRVNSPLHF
NA	TRBV15	NA	TRBJ2-7	TGTGCCACCAGCAGACAGGACTACGAGCAGTACTTC	CATSRQDYEQYF
TRBD1	TRBV25-1	NA	TRBJ2-1	TGTGCCAGCAGTGGTGACAGGGGATACAATGAGCAGTTCTTC	CASSGDRGYNEQFF
TRBD1	TRBV7-9	NA	TRBJ2-7	TGTGCCAGCAGCGATTGGACAGGCAACTACGAGCAGTACTTC	CASSDWTGNYEQYF
NA	TRBV7-2	NA	TRBJ1-1	TGTGCCAGCAGTTTCAGAATGAACACTGAAGCTTTCTTT	CASSFRMNTEAFF
NA	TRBV5-1	NA	TRBJ2-4	TGCGCCAGCAGGGATCTGCGGGTTTCAGCCAAAAACATTCAGTACTTC	CASRDLRVSAKNIQYF
TRBD1	TRBV5-1	NA	TRBJ1-1	TGCGCCAGCAGCTTGGTAAGGACAGGGGGCTTCACTGAAGCTTTCTTT	CASSLVRTGGFTEAFF
NA	TRBV7-3	NA	TRBJ1-1	TGTGCCAGCAGCTTATCTAGGAACACTGAAGCTTTCTTT	CASSLSRNTEAFF